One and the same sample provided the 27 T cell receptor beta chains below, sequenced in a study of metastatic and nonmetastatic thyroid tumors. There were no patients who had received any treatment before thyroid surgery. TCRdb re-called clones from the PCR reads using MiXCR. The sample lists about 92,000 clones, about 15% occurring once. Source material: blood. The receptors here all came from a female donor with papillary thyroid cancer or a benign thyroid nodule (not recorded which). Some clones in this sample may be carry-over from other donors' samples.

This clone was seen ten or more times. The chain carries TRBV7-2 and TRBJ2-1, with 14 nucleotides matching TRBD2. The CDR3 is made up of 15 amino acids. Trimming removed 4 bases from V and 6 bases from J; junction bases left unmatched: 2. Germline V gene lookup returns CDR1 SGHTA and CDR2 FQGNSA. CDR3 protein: CASSSGTSGGNEQFF. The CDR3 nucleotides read TGTGCCAGCAGCTCCGGGACTAGCGGGGGCAATGAGCAGTTCTTC. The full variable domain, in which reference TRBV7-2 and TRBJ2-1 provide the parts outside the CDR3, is GAGVSQSPSNKVTEKGKDVELRCDPISGHTALYWYRQSLGQGLEFLIYFQGNSAPDKSGLPSDRFSAERTGGSVSTLTIQRTQQEDSAVYLCASSSGTSGGNEQFFGPGTRLTVL.

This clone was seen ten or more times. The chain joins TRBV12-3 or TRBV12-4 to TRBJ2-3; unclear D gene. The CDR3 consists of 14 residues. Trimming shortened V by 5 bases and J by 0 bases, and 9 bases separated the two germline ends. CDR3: CASSPTLSTDTQYF. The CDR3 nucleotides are TGTGCCAGCAGTCCAACACTTAGCACAGATACGCAGTATTTT.

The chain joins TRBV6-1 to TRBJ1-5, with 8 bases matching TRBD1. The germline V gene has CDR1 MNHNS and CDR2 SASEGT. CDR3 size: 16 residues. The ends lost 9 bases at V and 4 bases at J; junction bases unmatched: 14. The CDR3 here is CARSIQGAAGNQPQHF. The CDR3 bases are TGTGCCAGAAGTATCCAGGGGGCTGCCGGAAATCAGCCCCAGCATTTT.

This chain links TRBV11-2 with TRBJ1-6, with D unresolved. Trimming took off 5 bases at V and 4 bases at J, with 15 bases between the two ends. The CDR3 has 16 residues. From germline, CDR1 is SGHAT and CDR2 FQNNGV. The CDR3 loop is CASSEEAFSYNSPLHF. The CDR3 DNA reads TGTGCCAGCAGCGAAGAAGCCTTCTCGTATAATTCACCCCTCCACTTT.

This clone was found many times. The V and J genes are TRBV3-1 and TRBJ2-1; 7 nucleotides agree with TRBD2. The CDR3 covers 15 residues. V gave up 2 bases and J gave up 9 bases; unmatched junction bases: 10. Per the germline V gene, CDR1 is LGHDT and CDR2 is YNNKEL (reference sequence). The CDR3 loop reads CASSQSPGLEGEQFF. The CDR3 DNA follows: TGTGCCAGCAGCCAAAGTCCCGGACTAGAGGGTGAGCAGTTCTTC.

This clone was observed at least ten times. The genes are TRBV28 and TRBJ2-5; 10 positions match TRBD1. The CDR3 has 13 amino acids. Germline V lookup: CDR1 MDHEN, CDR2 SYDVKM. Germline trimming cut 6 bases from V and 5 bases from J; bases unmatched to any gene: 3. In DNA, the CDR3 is TGTGCCAGCAGGACGGGACAGGGGGAGACCCAGTACTTC. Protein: CASRTGQGETQYF.

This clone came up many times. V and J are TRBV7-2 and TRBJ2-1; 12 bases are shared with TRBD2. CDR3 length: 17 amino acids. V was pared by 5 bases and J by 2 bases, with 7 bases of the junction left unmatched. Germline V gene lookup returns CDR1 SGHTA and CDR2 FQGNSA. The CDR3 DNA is TGTGCCAGCAGCCTCCGGCTAGCGGGGGGGACCTACAATGAGCAGTTCTTC. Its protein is CASSLRLAGGTYNEQFF. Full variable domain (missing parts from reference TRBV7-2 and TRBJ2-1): GAGVSQSPSNKVTEKGKDVELRCDPISGHTALYWYRQSLGQGLEFLIYFQGNSAPDKSGLPSDRFSAERTGGSVSTLTIQRTQQEDSAVYLCASSLRLAGGTYNEQFFGPGTRLTVL.

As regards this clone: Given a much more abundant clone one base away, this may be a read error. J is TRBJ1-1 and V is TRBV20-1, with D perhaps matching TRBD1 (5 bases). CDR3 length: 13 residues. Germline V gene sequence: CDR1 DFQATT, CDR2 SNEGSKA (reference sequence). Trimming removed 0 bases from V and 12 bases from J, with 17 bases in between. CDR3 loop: CSARDPKGGGSFF. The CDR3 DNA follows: TGCAGTGCTAGAGATCCAAAGGGTGGGGGGTCTTTCTTT.

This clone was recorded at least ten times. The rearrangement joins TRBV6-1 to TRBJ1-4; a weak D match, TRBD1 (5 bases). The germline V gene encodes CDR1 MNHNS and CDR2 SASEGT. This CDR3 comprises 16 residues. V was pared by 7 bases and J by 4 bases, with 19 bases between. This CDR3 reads CASIRNVGTGNEKLFF. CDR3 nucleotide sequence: TGTGCCAGCATTAGGAACGTGGGGACGGGTAATGAAAAACTGTTTTTT.

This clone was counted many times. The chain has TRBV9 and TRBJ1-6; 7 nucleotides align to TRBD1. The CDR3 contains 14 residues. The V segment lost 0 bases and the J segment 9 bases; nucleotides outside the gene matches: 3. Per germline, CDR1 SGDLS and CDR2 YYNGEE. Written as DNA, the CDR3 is TGTGCCAGCAGCGTAGGAACAGGGGTTTCACCCCTCCACTTT. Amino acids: CASSVGTGVSPLHF. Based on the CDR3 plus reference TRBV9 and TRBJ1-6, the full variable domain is DSGVTQTPKHLITATGQRVTLRCSPRSGDLSVYWYQQSLDQGLQFLIQYYNGEERAKGNILERFSAQQFPDLHSELNLSSLELGDSALYFCASSVGTGVSPLHFGNGTRLTVT.

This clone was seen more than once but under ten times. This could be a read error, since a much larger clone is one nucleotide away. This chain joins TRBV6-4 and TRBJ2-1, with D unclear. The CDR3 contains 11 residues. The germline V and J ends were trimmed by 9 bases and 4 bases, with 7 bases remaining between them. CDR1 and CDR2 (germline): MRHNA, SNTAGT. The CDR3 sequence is CARKGYNEQFF. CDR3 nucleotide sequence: TGTGCCAGAAAGGGTTACAATGAGCAGTTCTTC.

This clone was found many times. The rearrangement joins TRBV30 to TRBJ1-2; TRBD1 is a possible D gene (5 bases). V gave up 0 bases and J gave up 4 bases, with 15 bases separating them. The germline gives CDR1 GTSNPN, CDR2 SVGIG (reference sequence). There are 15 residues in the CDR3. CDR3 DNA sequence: TGTGCCTGGAGTGTCTCGATGACAGTCTTCTATGGCTACACCTTC. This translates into CAWSVSMTVFYGYTF.

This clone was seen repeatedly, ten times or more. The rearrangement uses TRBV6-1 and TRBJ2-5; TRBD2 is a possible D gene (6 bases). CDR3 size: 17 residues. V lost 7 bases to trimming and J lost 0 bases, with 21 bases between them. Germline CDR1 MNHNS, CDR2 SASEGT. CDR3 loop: CASTHRTTLLYQETQYF. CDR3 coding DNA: TGTGCCAGCACACACAGGACTACTTTACTTTACCAAGAGACCCAGTACTTC.

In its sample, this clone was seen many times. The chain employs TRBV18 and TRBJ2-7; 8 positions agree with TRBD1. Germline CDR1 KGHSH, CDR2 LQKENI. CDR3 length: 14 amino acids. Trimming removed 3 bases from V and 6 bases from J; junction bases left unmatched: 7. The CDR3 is CASSPGQVPFEQYF. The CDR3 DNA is TGTGCCAGCTCACCGGGACAGGTACCCTTCGAGCAGTACTTC.

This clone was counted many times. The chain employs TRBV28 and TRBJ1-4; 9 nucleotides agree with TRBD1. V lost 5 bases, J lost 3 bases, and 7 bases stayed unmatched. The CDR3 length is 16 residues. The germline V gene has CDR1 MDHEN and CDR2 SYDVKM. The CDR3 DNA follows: TGTGCCAGCAGTGTAACAGGGGGCACGTCTAATGAAAAACTGTTTTTT. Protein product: CASSVTGGTSNEKLFF.

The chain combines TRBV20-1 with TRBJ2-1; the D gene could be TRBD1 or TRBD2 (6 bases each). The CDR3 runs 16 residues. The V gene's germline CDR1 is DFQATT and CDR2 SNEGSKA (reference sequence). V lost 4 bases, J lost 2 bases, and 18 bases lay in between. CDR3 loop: CSAILQGGLTYNEQFF. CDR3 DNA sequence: TGCAGTGCTATACTCCAAGGGGGACTGACCTACAATGAGCAGTTCTTC.

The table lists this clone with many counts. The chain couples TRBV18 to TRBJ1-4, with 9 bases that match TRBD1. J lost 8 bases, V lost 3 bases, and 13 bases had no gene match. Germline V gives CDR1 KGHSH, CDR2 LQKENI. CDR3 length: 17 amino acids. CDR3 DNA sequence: TGTGCCAGCTCACCTGCCTCGGGACAGGGAAAAGGGGAAAAACTGTTTTTT. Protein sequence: CASSPASGQGKGEKLFF.

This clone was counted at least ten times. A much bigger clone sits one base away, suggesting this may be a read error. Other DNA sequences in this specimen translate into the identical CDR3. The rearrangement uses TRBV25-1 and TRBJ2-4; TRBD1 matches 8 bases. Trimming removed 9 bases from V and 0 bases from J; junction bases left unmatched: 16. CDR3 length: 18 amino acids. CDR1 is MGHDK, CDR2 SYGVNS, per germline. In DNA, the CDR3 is TGTGCCAGTAGTAGCACAGGGGGTGAGACATCAGCCAAAAACATTCAGTACTTC. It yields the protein CASSSTGGETSAKNIQYF.

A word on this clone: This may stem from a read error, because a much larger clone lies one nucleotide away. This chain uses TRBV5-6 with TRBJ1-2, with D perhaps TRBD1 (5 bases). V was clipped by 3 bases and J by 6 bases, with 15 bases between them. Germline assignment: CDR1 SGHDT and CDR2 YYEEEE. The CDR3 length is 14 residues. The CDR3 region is CASSWPMGQDGYTF. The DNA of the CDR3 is TGTGCCAGCAGCTGGCCGATGGGGCAGGATGGCTACACCTTC.

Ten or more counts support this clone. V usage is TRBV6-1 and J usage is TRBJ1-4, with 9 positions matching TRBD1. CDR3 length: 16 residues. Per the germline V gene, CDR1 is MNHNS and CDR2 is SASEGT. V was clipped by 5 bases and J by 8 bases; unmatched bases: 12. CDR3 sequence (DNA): TGTGCCAGCAGTCGTTCCCACAGGGGGCTGGGGGAAAAACTGTTTTTT. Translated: CASSRSHRGLGEKLFF.

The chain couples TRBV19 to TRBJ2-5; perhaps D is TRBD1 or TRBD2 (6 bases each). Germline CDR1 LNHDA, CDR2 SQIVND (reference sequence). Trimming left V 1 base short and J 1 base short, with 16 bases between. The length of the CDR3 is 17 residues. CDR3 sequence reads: CASSIVGGVGVQETQYF. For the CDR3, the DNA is TGTGCCAGTAGTATAGTGGGGGGCGTGGGGGTCCAAGAGACCCAGTACTTC.

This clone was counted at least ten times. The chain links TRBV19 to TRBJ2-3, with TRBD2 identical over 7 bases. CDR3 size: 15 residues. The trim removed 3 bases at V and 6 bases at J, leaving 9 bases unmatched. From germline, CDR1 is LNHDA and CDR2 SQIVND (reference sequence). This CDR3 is CASSMFGGGPDTQYF. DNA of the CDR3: TGTGCCAGTAGTATGTTTGGCGGGGGACCTGATACGCAGTATTTT.

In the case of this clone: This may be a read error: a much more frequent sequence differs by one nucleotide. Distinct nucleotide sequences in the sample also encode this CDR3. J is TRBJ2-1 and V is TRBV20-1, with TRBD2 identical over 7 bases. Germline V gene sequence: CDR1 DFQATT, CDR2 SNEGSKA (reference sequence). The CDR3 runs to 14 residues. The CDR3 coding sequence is TGCAGTGCTAGAGGAAGACTAGCCTACAATGAGCAGTTCTTT. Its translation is CSARGRLAYNEQFF.

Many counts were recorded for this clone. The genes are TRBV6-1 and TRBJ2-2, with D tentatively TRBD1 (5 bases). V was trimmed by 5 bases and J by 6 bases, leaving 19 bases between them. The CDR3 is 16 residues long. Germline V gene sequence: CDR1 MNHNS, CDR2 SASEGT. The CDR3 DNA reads TGTGCCAGCAGTAGAACCCGCCAGGGTGGCGCCGGGGAGCTGTTTTTT. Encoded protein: CASSRTRQGGAGELFF.

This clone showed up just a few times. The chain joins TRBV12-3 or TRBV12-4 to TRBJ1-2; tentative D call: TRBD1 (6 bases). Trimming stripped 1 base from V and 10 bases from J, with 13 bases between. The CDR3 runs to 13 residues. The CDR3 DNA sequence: TGTGCCAGCAGTTTAGACAGGGTGGATTACTACACCTTC. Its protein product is CASSLDRVDYYTF.

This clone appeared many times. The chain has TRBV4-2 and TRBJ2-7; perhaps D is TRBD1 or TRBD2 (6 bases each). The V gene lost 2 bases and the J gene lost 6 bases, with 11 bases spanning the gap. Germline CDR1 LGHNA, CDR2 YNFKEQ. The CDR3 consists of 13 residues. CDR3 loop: CASSQIPGAEQYF. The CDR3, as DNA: TGTGCCAGCAGCCAAATTCCGGGGGCCGAGCAGTACTTC.

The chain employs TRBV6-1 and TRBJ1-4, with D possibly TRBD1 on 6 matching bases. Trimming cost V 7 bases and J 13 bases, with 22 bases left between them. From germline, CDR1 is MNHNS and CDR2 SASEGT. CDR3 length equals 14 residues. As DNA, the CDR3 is TGTGCCAGCACCTGGGGGGCCAGGAATGGAACACTGTTTTTT. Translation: CASTWGARNGTLFF.